This T cell receptor (beta chain) was sequenced for a study of blood T cell repertoires in COVID-19. In the study overall: Spain, Italy and the United States supplied samples that represented acute and convalescent COVID-19. In each case, the material was cDNA or gDNA derived from T cells, B-cell-depleted T cells, or PBMCs.

Study processing details: Amplified reference gene primers provided the basis for estimating nucleated cell counts. Sequencing was performed with immunoSEQ multiplex PCR; in TCRdb, only in-frame clones are kept and a portion is missing. V, J and clone size reflect that table, while D and trimming were determined from the DNA. The sample lists over 130,000 clones; about 81% were seen once. CDR3 length: 17 residues. Germline CDR1 MDHEN, CDR2 SYDVKM. Deletions cut 3 bases from V and 7 bases from J, with 22 bases between. This clone has only a few counts. Material: peripheral blood. The TCR sequence derives from a woman older than 75 with acute or convalescent COVID-19. The J gene is TRBJ1-3, the V gene TRBV28, with D possibly TRBD1 on 6 matching bases. The CDR3 here is CASSFVFGGIGGNTIYF. The CDR3 DNA reads as TGTGCCAGCAGTTTTGTGTTCGGGGGCATCGGGGGGAACACCATATATTTT.